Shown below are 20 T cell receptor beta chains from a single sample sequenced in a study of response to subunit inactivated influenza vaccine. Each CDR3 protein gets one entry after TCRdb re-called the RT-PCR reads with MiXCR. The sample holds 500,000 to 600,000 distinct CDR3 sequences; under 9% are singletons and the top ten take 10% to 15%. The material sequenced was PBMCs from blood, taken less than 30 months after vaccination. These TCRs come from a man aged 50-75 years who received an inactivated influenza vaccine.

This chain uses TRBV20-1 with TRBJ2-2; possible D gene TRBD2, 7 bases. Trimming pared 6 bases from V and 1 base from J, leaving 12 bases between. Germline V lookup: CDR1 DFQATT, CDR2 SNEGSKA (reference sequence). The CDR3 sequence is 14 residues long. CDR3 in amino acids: CSAQRGGNTGELFF. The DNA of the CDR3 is TGCAGTGCCCAGAGGGGGGGGAACACCGGGGAGCTGTTTTTT.

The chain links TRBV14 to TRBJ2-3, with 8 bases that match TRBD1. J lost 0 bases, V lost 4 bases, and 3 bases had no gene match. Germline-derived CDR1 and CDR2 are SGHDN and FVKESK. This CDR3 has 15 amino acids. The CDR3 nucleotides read TGTGCCAGCAGCCCCCGGGACAGGAGCACAGATACGCAGTATTTT. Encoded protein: CASSPRDRSTDTQYF.

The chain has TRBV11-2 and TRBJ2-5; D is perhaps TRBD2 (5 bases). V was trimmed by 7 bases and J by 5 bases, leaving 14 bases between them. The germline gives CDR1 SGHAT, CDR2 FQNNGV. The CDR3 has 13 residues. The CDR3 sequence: CASKRHGEETQYF. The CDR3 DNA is TGTGCCAGCAAAAGACATGGGGAGGAGACCCAGTACTTC.

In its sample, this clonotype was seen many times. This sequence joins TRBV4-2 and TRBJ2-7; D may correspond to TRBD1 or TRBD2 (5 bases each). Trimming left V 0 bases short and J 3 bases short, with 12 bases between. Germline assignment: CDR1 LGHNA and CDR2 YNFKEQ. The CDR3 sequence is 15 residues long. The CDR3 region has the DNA TGTGCCAGCAGCCAAGAAAGGGGACGGGGCTACGAGCAGTACTTC. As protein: CASSQERGRGYEQYF.

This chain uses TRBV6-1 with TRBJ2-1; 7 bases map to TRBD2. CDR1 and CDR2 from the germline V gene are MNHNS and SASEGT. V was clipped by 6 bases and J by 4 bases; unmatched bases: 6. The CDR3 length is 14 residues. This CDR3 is CASSERGTYNEQFF. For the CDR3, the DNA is TGTGCCAGCAGCGAGCGGGGAACATACAATGAGCAGTTCTTC.

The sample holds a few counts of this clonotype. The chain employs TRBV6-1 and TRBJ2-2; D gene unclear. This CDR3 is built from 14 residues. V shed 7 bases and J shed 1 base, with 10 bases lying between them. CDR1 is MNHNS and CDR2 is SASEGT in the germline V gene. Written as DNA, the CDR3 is TGTGCCAGCATGGATGAGCGGAACACCGGGGAGCTGTTTTTT. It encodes CASMDERNTGELFF.

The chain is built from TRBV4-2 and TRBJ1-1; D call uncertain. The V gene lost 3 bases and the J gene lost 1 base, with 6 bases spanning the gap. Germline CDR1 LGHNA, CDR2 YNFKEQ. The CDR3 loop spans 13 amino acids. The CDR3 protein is CASSHPGNTEAFF. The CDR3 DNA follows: TGTGCCAGCAGCCATCCGGGGAACACTGAAGCTTTCTTT.

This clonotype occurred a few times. DNA of the CDR3: TGTGCCAGCAGCCCTGATAGGGGACACTTAAGCTCCTACGAGCAGTACTTC. This codes for CASSPDRGHLSSYEQYF. The chain recombines TRBV7-2 with TRBJ2-7, with D perhaps matching TRBD1 (6 bases). This CDR3 is built from 17 residues. CDR1 is SGHTA and CDR2 is FQGNSA in the germline V gene. The germline V and J ends were trimmed by 5 bases and 0 bases, with 20 bases remaining between them.

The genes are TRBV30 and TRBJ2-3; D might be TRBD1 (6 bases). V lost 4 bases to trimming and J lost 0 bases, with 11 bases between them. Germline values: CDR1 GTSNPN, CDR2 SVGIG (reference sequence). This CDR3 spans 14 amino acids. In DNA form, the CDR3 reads TGTGCCTGGAAAAGACAGGCTAGCACAGATACGCAGTATTTT. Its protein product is CAWKRQASTDTQYF.

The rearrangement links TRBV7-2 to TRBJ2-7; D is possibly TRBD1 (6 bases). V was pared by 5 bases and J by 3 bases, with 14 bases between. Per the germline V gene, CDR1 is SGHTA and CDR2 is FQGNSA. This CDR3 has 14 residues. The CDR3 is CASSEDRSYYEQYF. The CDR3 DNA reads TGTGCCAGCAGCGAAGACAGGTCGTACTACGAGCAGTACTTC.

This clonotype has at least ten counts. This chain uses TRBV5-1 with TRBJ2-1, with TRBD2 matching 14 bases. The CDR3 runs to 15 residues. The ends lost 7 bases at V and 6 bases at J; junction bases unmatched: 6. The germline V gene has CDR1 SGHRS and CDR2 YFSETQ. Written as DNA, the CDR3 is TGCGCCAGCGACCTAGGGACTAGCGGGGGCAATGAGCAGTTCTTC. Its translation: CASDLGTSGGNEQFF.

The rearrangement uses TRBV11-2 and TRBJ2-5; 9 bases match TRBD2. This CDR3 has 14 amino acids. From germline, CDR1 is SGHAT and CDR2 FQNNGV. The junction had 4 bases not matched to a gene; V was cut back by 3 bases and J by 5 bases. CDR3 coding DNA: TGTGCCAGCAGCTTGGGACTAGCTTCCGAGACCCAGTACTTC. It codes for CASSLGLASETQYF.

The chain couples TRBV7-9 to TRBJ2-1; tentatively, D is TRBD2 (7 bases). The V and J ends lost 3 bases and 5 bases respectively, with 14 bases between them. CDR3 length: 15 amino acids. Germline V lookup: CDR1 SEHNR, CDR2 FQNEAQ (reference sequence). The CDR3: CASSFGGGRDNEQFF. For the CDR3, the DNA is TGTGCCAGCAGCTTCGGAGGGGGGAGGGACAATGAGCAGTTCTTC. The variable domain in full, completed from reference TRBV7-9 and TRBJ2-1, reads DTGVSQNPRHKITKRGQNVTFRCDPISEHNRLYWYRQTLGQGPEFLTYFQNEAQLEKSRLLSDRFSAERPKGSFSTLEIQRTEQGDSAMYLCASSFGGGRDNEQFFGPGTRLTVL.

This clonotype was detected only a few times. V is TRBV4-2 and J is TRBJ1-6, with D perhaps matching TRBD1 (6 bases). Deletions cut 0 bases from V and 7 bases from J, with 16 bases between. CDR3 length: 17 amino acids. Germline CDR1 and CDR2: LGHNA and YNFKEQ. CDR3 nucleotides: TGTGCCAGCAGCCAAGATGGCAGGACAGATAAGAATTCACCCCTCCACTTT. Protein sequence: CASSQDGRTDKNSPLHF.

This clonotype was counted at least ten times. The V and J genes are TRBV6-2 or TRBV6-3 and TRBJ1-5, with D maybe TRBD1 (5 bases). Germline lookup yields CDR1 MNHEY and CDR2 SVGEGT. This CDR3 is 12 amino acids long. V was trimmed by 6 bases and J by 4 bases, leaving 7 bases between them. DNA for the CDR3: TGTGCCAGCAGGAGGGGTAATCAGCCCCAGCATTTT. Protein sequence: CASRRGNQPQHF.

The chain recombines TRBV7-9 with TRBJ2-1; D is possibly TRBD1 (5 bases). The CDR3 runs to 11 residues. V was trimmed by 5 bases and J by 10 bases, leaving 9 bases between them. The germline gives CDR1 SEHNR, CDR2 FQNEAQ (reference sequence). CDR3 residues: CASSQDIEQFF. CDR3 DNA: TGTGCCAGCAGCCAGGACATCGAGCAGTTCTTC.

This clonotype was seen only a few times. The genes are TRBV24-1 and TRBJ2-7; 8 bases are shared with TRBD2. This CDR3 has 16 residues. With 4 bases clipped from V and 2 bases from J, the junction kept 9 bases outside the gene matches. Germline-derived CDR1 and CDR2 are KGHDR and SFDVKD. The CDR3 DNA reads TGTGCCACCAGTGAACCTCGACTAGCGCTTACCTACGAGCAGTACTTC. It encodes CATSEPRLALTYEQYF.

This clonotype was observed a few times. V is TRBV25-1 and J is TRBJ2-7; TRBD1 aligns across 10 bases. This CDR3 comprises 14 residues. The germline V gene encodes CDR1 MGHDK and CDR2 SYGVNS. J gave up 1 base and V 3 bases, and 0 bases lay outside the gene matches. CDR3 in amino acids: CASSEGQGSYEQYF. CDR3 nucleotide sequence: TGTGCCAGCAGTGAGGGACAGGGGTCCTACGAGCAGTACTTC.

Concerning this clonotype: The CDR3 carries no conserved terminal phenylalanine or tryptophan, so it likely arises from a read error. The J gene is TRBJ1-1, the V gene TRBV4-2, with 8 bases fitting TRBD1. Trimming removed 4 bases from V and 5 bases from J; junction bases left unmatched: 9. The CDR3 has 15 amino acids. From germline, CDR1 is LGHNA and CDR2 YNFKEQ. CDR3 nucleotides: TGTGCCAGCAGCCCAGTGGACAGGGAGTGGACTGAAGCTTTCGTT. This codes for CASSPVDREWTEAFV.

DNA of the CDR3: TGCGCCACTAGGGCCAACGGCGGGGAGCTGTTTTTT. Translated: CATRANGGELFF. J is TRBJ2-2 and V is TRBV5-1; D is undetermined. The length of the CDR3 is 12 residues. V was shortened by 9 bases and J by 7 bases, with 13 bases between the two germline ends. The germline V gene has CDR1 SGHRS and CDR2 YFSETQ.